The rows below give T cell receptor beta chains drawn from one sample of a study of beta chain features in type 1 diabetes. Using immunoSEQ multiplex PCR, the repertoire was profiled, and TCRdb retains in-frame clones only, with some absent. The sample carries 600,000 to 650,000 clones, 15% to 19% recorded once. The sequencing sample was made of naive CD4+ T cells from blood. These TCRs come from a man aged 18 to 30 in good health. CDR3s include the opening cysteine and the closing phenylalanine or tryptophan. A D gene is named only where the DNA matches it firmly. The size field is filled for only some rows; it gives once, few, many or a size class.

TRBV4-2,-,few,TRBJ1-4,CASSQGLATNEKLFF,TGTGCCAGCAGCCAAGGCCTTGCAACTAATGAAAAACTGTTTTTT
TRBV19,TRBD1,-,TRBJ1-5,CASSIMWDRRQPQHF,TGTGCCAGTAGTATTATGTGGGACAGAAGGCAGCCCCAGCATTTT
TRBV29-1,TRBD1,-,TRBJ2-7,CSVSGQGKSYEQYF,TGCAGCGTTTCCGGACAGGGGAAATCCTACGAGCAGTACTTC
TRBV9,TRBD2,few,TRBJ2-7,CASSAGTSGTYEQYF,TGTGCCAGCAGCGCCGGGACTAGCGGGACCTACGAGCAGTACTTC
TRBV30,TRBD1,-,TRBJ2-7,CAWSITGTGAYEQYF,TGTGCCTGGAGTATTACCGGGACAGGGGCCTACGAGCAGTACTTC
TRBV7-2,TRBD1,few,TRBJ1-2,CASSLGGGRNYGYTF,TGTGCCAGCAGCTTAGGAGGGGGCAGGAACTATGGCTACACCTTC
TRBV11-1,-,-,TRBJ1-6,CASSLDRASPLHF,TGTGCCAGCAGCTTAGACAGGGCTTCACCCCTCCACTTT
TRBV7-9,TRBD1,-,TRBJ1-1,CASSLTTGYTEAFF,TGTGCCAGCAGCTTAACGACAGGGTACACTGAAGCTTTCTTT
TRBV14,TRBD1,-,TRBJ2-7,CASSQGQGEQYF,TGTGCCAGCAGCCAGGGACAGGGGGAGCAGTACTTC
TRBV15,-,few,TRBJ2-7,CATSRDHRTYEQYF,TGTGCCACCAGCAGAGATCACAGGACCTACGAGCAGTACTTC
TRBV18,-,-,TRBJ2-7,CASSPPSYEQYF,TGTGCCAGCTCACCACCGAGCTACGAGCAGTACTTC
TRBV6-5,-,-,TRBJ2-5,CASSYSGGLVKTQYF,TGTGCCAGCAGTTACAGTGGGGGGCTCGTGAAGACCCAGTACTTC
TRBV29-1,-,few,TRBJ2-1,CSVGGERNEQFF,TGCAGCGTTGGTGGCGAGAGGAATGAGCAGTTCTTC
TRBV5-5,TRBD2,few,TRBJ2-1,CASRSPGLAVNEQFF,TGTGCCAGCAGATCACCGGGACTAGCGGTCAATGAGCAGTTCTTC
TRBV5-1,-,few,TRBJ2-1,CASSLGGPNNEQFF,TGCGCCAGCAGCTTGGGGGGGCCCAACAATGAGCAGTTCTTC
TRBV28,TRBD1,few,TRBJ2-7,CASLLGTGYEQYF,TGTGCCAGTCTCCTCGGGACAGGCTACGAGCAGTACTTC
TRBV6-5,TRBD1,few,TRBJ2-1,CASSRGQGPNEQFF,TGTGCCAGCAGTCGGGGACAGGGTCCCAATGAGCAGTTCTTC
TRBV7-2,-,-,TRBJ1-3,CASSSHGNTIYF,TGTGCCAGCAGCTCCCACGGAAACACCATATATTTT
TRBV10-3,-,few,TRBJ2-7,CAITSSYEQYF,TGTGCCATCACCAGCTCCTACGAGCAGTACTTC
TRBV7-2,-,-,TRBJ1-5,CASSLGQGNQPQHF,TGTGCCAGCAGCTTAGGGCAGGGCAATCAGCCCCAGCATTTT
TRBV4-3,-,few,TRBJ2-3,CASSQDRAAALVYF,TGCGCCAGCAGCCAAGATCGGGCCGCGGCTCTGGTGTATTTT
TRBV10-3,TRBD2,-,TRBJ2-3,CAIKMTGEREGSTDTQYF,TGTGCCATCAAGATGACAGGGGAGCGGGAGGGTAGCACAGATACGCAGTATTTT
TRBV7-2,TRBD2,few,TRBJ2-3,CASSPYRLAGGLTDTQYF,TGTGCCAGCAGCCCGTACCGACTAGCGGGAGGCCTCACAGATACGCAGTATTTT
TRBV18,TRBD1,few,TRBJ1-1,CASSPGQGNTEAFF,TGTGCCAGCTCACCGGGACAGGGGAACACTGAAGCTTTCTTT
TRBV7-2,-,few,TRBJ1-3,CASSFPTGSGNTIYF,TGTGCCAGCAGCTTCCCGACAGGCTCTGGAAACACCATATATTTT
TRBV4-1,-,-,TRBJ1-2,CASSPGTQKRGYTF,TGCGCCAGCAGCCCCGGGACTCAAAAAAGGGGCTACACCTTC
TRBV2,TRBD1,-,TRBJ1-6,CASSVRGTEGIYNSPLHF,TGTGCCAGCAGTGTAAGAGGGACAGAGGGTATCTATAATTCACCCCTCCACTTT
TRBV7-2,TRBD1,-,TRBJ2-7,CASSLGTGVSSYEQYF,TGTGCCAGCAGCTTAGGGACAGGGGTAAGCTCCTACGAGCAGTACTTC
TRBV11-2,TRBD2,-,TRBJ2-1,CASRIAGSSYNEQFF,TGTGCCAGCAGGATAGCGGGGAGCTCCTACAATGAGCAGTTCTTC
TRBV28,TRBD1,-,TRBJ2-4,CASSAGGLKNIQYF,TGTGCCAGCAGTGCAGGGGGCCTCAAAAACATTCAGTACTTC
TRBV30,-,-,TRBJ1-1,CAWTRTMNTEAFF,TGTGCCTGGACTCGAACAATGAACACTGAAGCTTTCTTT
TRBV5-4,TRBD2,-,TRBJ2-3,CASSLMGLDTDTQYF,TGTGCCAGCAGCTTGATGGGACTAGACACAGATACGCAGTATTTT
TRBV7-9,-,-,TRBJ1-1,CASSLLTGNTEAFF,TGTGCCAGCAGCCTATTGACAGGGAACACTGAAGCTTTCTTT
TRBV19,-,-,TRBJ2-3,CASSGGLSGVGTDTQYF,TGTGCCAGTAGTGGTGGACTTTCAGGGGTGGGCACAGATACGCAGTATTTT
TRBV6-5,-,-,TRBJ1-1,CASSQGTEAFF,TGTGCCAGCAGTCAGGGCACTGAAGCTTTCTTT
TRBV7-3,-,-,TRBJ2-5,CASSLTFQETQYF,TGTGCCAGCAGCTTAACCTTCCAAGAGACCCAGTACTTC
TRBV29-1,TRBD2,few,TRBJ2-4,CSVVERGVAKNIQYF,TGCAGCGTTGTCGAGCGGGGCGTAGCCAAAAACATTCAGTACTTC
TRBV5-4,TRBD1,few,TRBJ1-5,CASSSDRDSQPQHF,TGTGCCAGCAGCTCGGACAGGGATAGTCAGCCCCAGCATTTT
TRBV11-2,TRBD2,-,TRBJ2-5,CASSLIVLSGPRAQYF,TGTGCCAGCAGCTTAATAGTCCTTAGCGGGCCACGGGCCCAGTACTTC
TRBV5-4,TRBD1,few,TRBJ2-5,CASSSQGAETQYF,TGTGCCAGCAGCAGCCAGGGGGCAGAGACCCAGTACTTC
TRBV28,-,-,TRBJ1-1,CASRMPGTLNTEAFF,TGTGCCAGCAGGATGCCCGGGACGTTGAACACTGAAGCTTTCTTT
TRBV12-5,-,-,TRBJ2-1,CASGLGGAYNEQFF,TGTGCTAGTGGTTTGGGAGGAGCCTACAATGAGCAGTTCTTC
TRBV2,TRBD2,-,TRBJ2-5,CASSEALGLAGGETQYF,TGTGCCAGCAGTGAAGCGCTCGGGCTAGCGGGAGGAGAGACCCAGTACTTC
TRBV11-2,TRBD1,-,TRBJ1-2,CASSTRTGKGVGYTF,TGTGCCAGCAGCACCCGGACAGGGAAGGGTGTTGGCTACACCTTC
TRBV7-2,-,few,TRBJ1-2,CASSFDRSNYGYTF,TGTGCCAGCAGCTTTGACAGGTCTAACTATGGCTACACCTTC
TRBV25-1,TRBD1,few,TRBJ1-1,CASSRGQANTEAFF,TGTGCCAGCAGCCGGGGACAGGCGAACACTGAAGCTTTCTTT
TRBV7-9,-,few,TRBJ2-5,CASSTPLRDRQETQYF,TGTGCCAGCAGCACCCCCTTGCGGGACAGACAAGAGACCCAGTACTTC
TRBV7-3,-,few,TRBJ2-3,CASSLDSRTTAVGTQYF,TGTGCCAGCAGCTTAGATAGCAGGACCACCGCAGTTGGTACGCAGTATTTT
TRBV5-6,TRBD1,-,TRBJ2-5,CASSYRTGGLGETQYF,TGTGCCAGCAGCTACCGGACAGGGGGCTTGGGAGAGACCCAGTACTTC
TRBV30,TRBD2,few,TRBJ2-1,CAWTPGLAGGLSSYNEQFF,TGTGCCTGGACCCCGGGACTAGCGGGGGGCTTGAGCTCCTACAATGAGCAGTTCTTC
TRBV27,-,-,TRBJ1-1,CASRPGHLGPEAFF,TGTGCCAGCAGACCGGGACACCTTGGCCCTGAAGCTTTCTTT
TRBV6-6,-,few,TRBJ2-7,CASSRTKDYEQYF,TGTGCCAGCAGCAGGACAAAAGACTACGAGCAGTACTTC
TRBV9,-,few,TRBJ1-2,CANGDCIRNYGYTF,TGTGCCAACGGGGATTGTATACGAAACTATGGCTACACCTTC